Included here is one T cell receptor (beta chain) sequence, with context. This sample is part of a study of shared clonotypes between healthy human individuals. Genomic DNA from each subset was divided evenly over several immunoSEQ plates. Sequenced by immunoSEQ multiplex PCR; TCRdb stores in-frame clones only, minus some. The sample consists of hundreds of thousands of clones, roughly 72% of them appearing once. Trimming removed 10 bases from V and 0 bases from J, with 15 bases in between. The CDR3 extends over 14 amino acids. Germline V lookup: CDR1 SGHRS, CDR2 YFSETQ. The sample comprised PBMCs. This TCR derives from a woman between 35 and 50 years old in good health. Some clones in this sample may be carry-over from other donors' samples. The chain joins TRBV5-1 to TRBJ2-3; tentatively, D is TRBD1 (6 bases). CDR3: CASKTGTSTDTQYF. The CDR3 nucleotides are TGCGCCTCCAAGACAGGAACTAGCACAGATACGCAGTATTTT. Looking up the rest from reference TRBV5-1 and TRBJ2-3 gives the full variable domain: KAGVTQTPRYLIKTRGQQVTLSCSPISGHRSVSWYQQTPGQGLQFLFEYFSETQRNKGNFPGRFSGRQFSNSRSEMNVSTLELGDSALYLCASKTGTSTDTQYFGPGTRLTVL.